The present T cell receptor (beta chain) was sequenced within a study of control samples from healthy donors and cancer patients. Profiled with immunoSEQ multiplex PCR; TCRdb holds only in-frame clones, not every one. The repertoire consists of some 150,000 clones, with 93% occurring once and the leading ten covering over 4%. Trimming left V 4 bases short and J 6 bases short, with 16 bases between. The length of the CDR3 is 15 residues. In germline, CDR1 is MGHDK, CDR2 SYGVNS. This clone was recorded many times. The J gene is TRBJ1-5, the V gene TRBV25-1; D perhaps matches TRBD1 (5 bases). The origin of this receptor is a woman in her sixties or seventies in good health. The sample comprised blood. CDR3 nucleotides: TGTGCCAGCAGTGCGAGAGGAGGGGCGGGTCAGCCCCAGCATTTT. Translated: CASSARGGAGQPQHF. Looking up the rest from reference TRBV25-1 and TRBJ1-5 gives the full variable domain: EADIYQTPRYLVIGTGKKITLECSQTMGHDKMYWYQQDPGMELHLIHYSYGVNSTEKGDLSSESTVSRIRTEHFPLTLESARPSHTSQYLCASSARGGAGQPQHFGDGTRLSIL.